A selection of T cell receptor beta chains follows, all from one sample in a study of CD8 T cells in ankylosing spondylitis. TCRdb re-derived calls from the 5' RACE reads in MiXCR, one entry per CDR3 protein. This table holds about 440,000 distinct CDR3 sequences, 15% to 20% found once. The material sequenced was blood, either unsorted or a sorted T cell fraction (not recorded which). These receptors were collected from a male donor with ankylosing spondylitis. Both conserved end residues are part of each CDR3. The D gene is left open where the match is weak. For some rows the clone size is stated as once, few or many, or as a class when expanded; others skip it.

j_call: TRBJ2-1; v_call: TRBV28; d_call: -; clone_size: few; cdr3_aa: CASSLWWGFPNTSYNEQFF; cdr3_nt: TGTGCCAGCAGTTTATGGTGGGGGTTCCCTAACACTTCCTACAATGAGCAGTTCTTC
j_call: TRBJ2-6; v_call: TRBV20-1; d_call: -; clone_size: -; cdr3_aa: CSARAGANVLTF; cdr3_nt: TGCAGTGCTAGAGCGGGGGCCAACGTCCTGACTTTC
j_call: TRBJ2-2; v_call: TRBV20-1; d_call: TRBD1; clone_size: few; cdr3_aa: CSAWGTGPNSNTGELFF; cdr3_nt: TGCAGTGCTTGGGGGACAGGGCCTAACTCGAACACCGGGGAGCTGTTTTTT
j_call: TRBJ2-1; v_call: TRBV30; d_call: TRBD2; clone_size: -; cdr3_aa: CAWTSGSREQFF; cdr3_nt: TGTGCCTGGACTAGCGGGAGTCGTGAGCAGTTCTTC
j_call: TRBJ2-4; v_call: TRBV6-1; d_call: -; clone_size: few; cdr3_aa: CASIPPGTSKNIQYF; cdr3_nt: TGTGCCAGCATCCCTCCGGGAACTTCCAAAAACATTCAGTACTTC
j_call: TRBJ1-5; v_call: TRBV9; d_call: -; clone_size: -; cdr3_aa: CASSRGGESNQPQHF; cdr3_nt: TGTGCCAGCAGCCGCGGGGGGGAGAGCAATCAGCCCCAGCATTTT
j_call: TRBJ1-1; v_call: TRBV27; d_call: -; clone_size: few; cdr3_aa: CASSTRTIPYPEAFF; cdr3_nt: TGTGCCAGCAGTACTCGGACCATCCCCTACCCTGAAGCTTTCTTT
j_call: TRBJ1-2; v_call: TRBV28; d_call: -; clone_size: few; cdr3_aa: CASSLRQLNYGYTF; cdr3_nt: TGTGCCAGCAGTTTAAGGCAGCTTAACTATGGCTACACCTTC
j_call: TRBJ2-7; v_call: TRBV20-1; d_call: -; clone_size: -; cdr3_aa: CSALARGYEQYF; cdr3_nt: TGCAGTGCGCTAGCGCGAGGGTACGAGCAGTACTTC
j_call: TRBJ2-3; v_call: TRBV20-1; d_call: TRBD2; clone_size: few; cdr3_aa: CSAREASSGGASDTQYF; cdr3_nt: TGCAGTGCTAGAGAGGCCTCTAGCGGGGGGGCATCAGATACGCAGTATTTT
j_call: TRBJ2-3; v_call: TRBV11-2; d_call: TRBD2; clone_size: -; cdr3_aa: CASSLEYGGRGTDTQYF; cdr3_nt: TGTGCCAGCAGCTTAGAATACGGCGGGAGGGGCACAGATACGCAGTATTTT
j_call: TRBJ2-1; v_call: TRBV5-6; d_call: TRBD2; clone_size: few; cdr3_aa: CASSFTSGGAYNEQFF; cdr3_nt: TGTGCCAGCAGCTTTACTAGCGGGGGGGCGTACAATGAGCAGTTCTTC
j_call: TRBJ2-3; v_call: TRBV5-1; d_call: TRBD2; clone_size: few; cdr3_aa: CASSLGASGRLTDTQYF; cdr3_nt: TGCGCCAGCAGCTTGGGGGCTAGCGGGAGGTTGACAGATACGCAGTATTTT
j_call: TRBJ2-7; v_call: TRBV20-1; d_call: TRBD2; clone_size: few; cdr3_aa: CSARGTSGRAKQYF; cdr3_nt: TGCAGTGCTAGAGGGACTAGCGGGAGGGCAAAGCAGTACTTC
j_call: TRBJ2-3; v_call: TRBV28; d_call: -; clone_size: -; cdr3_aa: CASSLPGKSADTQYF; cdr3_nt: TGTGCCAGCAGTTTACCTGGGAAGTCTGCAGATACGCAGTATTTT
j_call: TRBJ1-5; v_call: TRBV9; d_call: -; clone_size: -; cdr3_aa: CASSVGRSNQPQHF; cdr3_nt: TGTGCCAGCAGCGTGGGGAGGAGCAATCAGCCCCAGCATTTT
j_call: TRBJ2-2; v_call: TRBV18; d_call: TRBD1; clone_size: -; cdr3_aa: CASSLSGQGGSIGELFF; cdr3_nt: TGTGCCAGCTCACTATCCGGACAGGGAGGTTCCATCGGGGAGCTGTTTTTT
j_call: TRBJ1-5; v_call: TRBV3-1; d_call: -; clone_size: -; cdr3_aa: CASSQGTMGPQHF; cdr3_nt: TGTGCCAGCAGCCAAGGGACGATGGGACCCCAGCATTTT